The 5 T cell receptor beta chains presented below share a single source sample, sequenced in a study of cytomegalovirus exposure and HLA in healthy donors (dated by TCRdb to 2015 to 2018). Preparation of the library involved the immunoSEQ multiplex PCR assay. The source is immuneACCESS, and TCRdb retained only in-frame sequences with V and J called. Part of the clones is not carried over; for the studies checked, unresolved V genes explain less than half of this, and the remainder is unexplained. The sample contains roughly 100,000 clones, about 85% of them found a single time. The ten largest clones take up less than 2% of the sample. The source material was PBMCs. These receptors came from a young woman in good health and CMV-seropositive.

The V gene is TRBV6-5, the J gene TRBJ2-5, with D possibly being TRBD2 (5 bases). Germline-derived CDR1 and CDR2 are MNHEY and SVGAGI. With 1 base removed from V and 2 bases from J, the gap between germline ends came to 11 bases. CDR3 size: 15 residues. The CDR3 coding sequence is TGTGCCAGCAGTTACTATAAAGGGAGTCAAGAGACCCAGTACTTC. Translating gives CASSYYKGSQETQYF.

The V and J genes are TRBV27 and TRBJ2-7; D is unclear. The CDR3 is 14 amino acids. V lost 3 bases to trimming and J lost 0 bases, with 9 bases between them. Germline CDR1 is MNHEY and CDR2 is SMNVEV (reference sequence). The CDR3 DNA follows: TGTGCCAGCAGTTTTTCTTCCCCCTCCTACGAGCAGTACTTC. It yields the protein CASSFSSPSYEQYF.

CDR3 bases: TGTGCCAGCCTGAACAGGGTCGACTATGGCTACACCTTC. The encoded protein is CASLNRVDYGYTF. J is TRBJ1-2 and V is TRBV19; tentatively, D is TRBD1 (6 bases). The CDR3 extends over 13 amino acids. Looked up from germline, CDR1 is LNHDA and CDR2 is SQIVND (reference sequence). With 9 bases removed from V and 3 bases from J, the gap between germline ends came to 14 bases.

Only one count was recorded for this clone. The V and J genes are TRBV7-2 and TRBJ2-2, with 9 nucleotides matching TRBD2. With V trimmed by 4 bases and J by 5 bases, 5 bases remained unmatched. Looked up from germline, CDR1 is SGHTA and CDR2 is FQGNSA. This CDR3 spans 15 amino acids. The CDR3 region has the DNA TGTGCCAGCAGCTACGCGGGGGGGGTAACCGGGGAGCTGTTTTTT. This codes for CASSYAGGVTGELFF.

V usage is TRBV29-1 and J usage is TRBJ1-4; TRBD1 is a possible D gene (5 bases). The V end lost 6 bases, the J end lost 0 bases, and 20 bases lay between the germline ends. CDR3 length: 17 amino acids. Germline CDR1 reads SQVTM; CDR2 reads ANQGSEA. CDR3 in DNA: TGCAGCGTCTCCCACCGGGGGAACTTTGCAACTAATGAAAAACTGTTTTTT. This encodes CSVSHRGNFATNEKLFF.